This TCR beta chain comes out of a study of breast tumors, draining lymph nodes, adjacent tissues. Study outcomes and limitations: Data fit most tumor T cells coming from lymph node, expanding in tumor. Tumor T cell lymph node origin was a supported hypothesis, not proven. Luminal-like breast cancer showed significantly greater tumor-nontumor repertoire similarity than basal-like breast cancer did.

On this clonotype: What it binds is not known. It is likely a read error, because the conserved phenylalanine at the end of the CDR3 is missing.

The CDR3 sequence is 14 residues long. Samples came from axillary lymph nodes draining the breast cancer. TCRdb analysed the multiplex PCR reads with MiXCR anew, one entry per CDR3 protein. In the table there are under 350,000 distinct CDR3 sequences, 30% of which are singletons. V usage is TRBV12-3 or TRBV12-4 and J usage is TRBJ2-7, with 11 positions matching TRBD1. The sequence came from a female donor with breast cancer. Some clones in this sample may be carry-over from other donors' samples. Specimen: axillary lymph node tissue. CDR3 residues: CASSFGQGADEQYS. As DNA, the CDR3 is TGCGCCAGCAGTTTCGGACAGGGGGCGGACGAGCAGTACTCC.